This T cell receptor beta chain was sequenced in a study of tumor and adjacent non-tumor tissue in lung cancer. Study findings and constraints: Tumor tissue had significantly higher TCR diversity than normal lung.

Points on this clonotype: What it binds is unknown. An end of the junction does not agree with germline; a read error may underlie this.

Per the germline V gene, CDR1 is MGHRA and CDR2 is YSYEKL. The CDR3 spans 15 residues. A modified ARM-PCR protocol with three rounds of nested PCR amplified TCRbeta. MiXCR, run by TCRdb on the multiplex PCR reads, gives a single entry per CDR3 protein. The sample has about 90,000 distinct CDR3 sequences, 65% to 80% seen once. No cell sorting was done before RNA was extracted from the tissue. This non-tumor lung sample came from over 3 cm beyond the tumor edge. This sequence was found in a woman between 45 and 60 years old with non-small cell lung cancer. The sequenced material came from distant non-tumor lung tissue. The V call is TRBV4-1, the J call TRBJ2-2; D might be TRBD2 (5 bases). The CDR3 protein is CASSQLVGLTGELLF. For the CDR3, the DNA is TGCGCCAGCAGCCAACTAGTGGGCCTCACCGGGGAGCTGCTTTTT.